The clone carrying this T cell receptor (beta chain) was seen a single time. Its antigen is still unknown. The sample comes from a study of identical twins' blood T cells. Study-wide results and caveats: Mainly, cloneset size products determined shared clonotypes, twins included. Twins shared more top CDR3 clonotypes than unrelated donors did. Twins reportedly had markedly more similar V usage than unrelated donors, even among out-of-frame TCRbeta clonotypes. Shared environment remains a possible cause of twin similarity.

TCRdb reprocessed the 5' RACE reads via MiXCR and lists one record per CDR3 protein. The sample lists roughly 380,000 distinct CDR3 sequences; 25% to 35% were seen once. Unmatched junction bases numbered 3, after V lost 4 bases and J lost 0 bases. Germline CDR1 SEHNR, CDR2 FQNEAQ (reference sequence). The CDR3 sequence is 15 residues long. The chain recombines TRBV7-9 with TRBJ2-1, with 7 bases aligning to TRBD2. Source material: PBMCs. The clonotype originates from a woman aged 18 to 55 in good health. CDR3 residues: CASSSERGSYNEQFF. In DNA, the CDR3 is TGTGCCAGCAGCTCGGAGCGGGGCTCCTACAATGAGCAGTTCTTC. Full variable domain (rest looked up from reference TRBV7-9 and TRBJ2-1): DTGVSQNPRHKITKRGQNVTFRCDPISEHNRLYWYRQTLGQGPEFLTYFQNEAQLEKSRLLSDRFSAERPKGSFSTLEIQRTEQGDSAMYLCASSSERGSYNEQFFGPGTRLTVL.